This T cell receptor (beta chain) is from a study of cytomegalovirus exposure and HLA in healthy donors. Across the whole study: The 95 to 150 validation repertoires and the approximately 670 first-cohort repertoires shared a platform, a later analysis reported.

The V and J ends lost 0 bases and 4 bases respectively, with 10 bases between them. Germline V gene sequence: CDR1 SEHNR, CDR2 FQNEAQ (reference sequence). The CDR3 has 14 amino acids. The assay was immunoSEQ multiplex PCR, and TCRdb's table has in-frame clones only and misses some. The sample lists 68,000 or so clones; about 89% were seen once. Study results and caveats: That first-cohort TCR clusters tended to co-occur in the approximately 110 validation repertoires was found in a later analysis. With high specificity and sensitivity, the classifier reportedly diagnosed cytomegalovirus status. The authors confirmed in vitro that three CMV-associated chains were specific for CMV antigens.

A note on this clone: Its antigen is not identified.

The chain is built from TRBV7-9 and TRBJ2-7; D might be TRBD2 (5 bases). The clonotype was recovered from a woman between 18 and 30 years old in good health and CMV-seronegative. What was sequenced was PBMCs. The CDR3 spells CASSLARPGYEQYF. The CDR3 DNA is TGTGCCAGCAGCTTAGCCCGCCCGGGGTACGAGCAGTACTTC.